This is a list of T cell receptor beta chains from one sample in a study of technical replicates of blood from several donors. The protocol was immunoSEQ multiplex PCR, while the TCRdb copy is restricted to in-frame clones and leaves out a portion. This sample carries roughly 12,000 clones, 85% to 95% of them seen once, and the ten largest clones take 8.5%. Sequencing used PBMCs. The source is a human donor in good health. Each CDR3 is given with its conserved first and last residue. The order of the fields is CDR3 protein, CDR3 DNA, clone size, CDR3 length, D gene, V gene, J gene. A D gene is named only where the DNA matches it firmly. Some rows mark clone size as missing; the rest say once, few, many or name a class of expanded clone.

CASSGGSSGYEQYF	TGTGCCAGCAGCGGGGGGAGTAGCGGTTACGAGCAGTACTTC	-	14	-	TRBV9	TRBJ2-7
CASSPGQGASSGANVLTF	TGCGCCAGCAGCCCCGGACAGGGTGCCTCTTCTGGGGCCAACGTCCTGACTTTC	-	18	TRBD1	TRBV5-1	TRBJ2-6
CASSPARNQPQHF	TGTGCCAGCAGCCCGGCGCGGAATCAGCCCCAGCATTTT	-	13	-	TRBV27	TRBJ1-5
CASSAGSPRTIRGTDTQYF	TGCGCCAGCAGCGCGGGCAGCCCAAGGACTATTAGGGGCACAGATACGCAGTATTTT	-	19	-	TRBV5-1	TRBJ2-3
CASSRPLTRENTGELFF	TGTGCCAGCAGCAGACCGCTGACAAGAGAAAACACCGGGGAGCTGTTTTTT	-	17	-	TRBV5-4	TRBJ2-2
CASSPGLASTDTQYF	TGCGCCAGCAGCCCTGGACTAGCTAGCACAGATACGCAGTATTTT	once	15	TRBD2	TRBV5-1	TRBJ2-3
CASSPDSNYGYTF	TGTGCCAGCTCTCCGGACAGTAACTATGGCTACACCTTC	once	13	-	TRBV18	TRBJ1-2
CASSDRAGGPSYNEQFF	TGTGCCAGCAGTGACCGAGCGGGAGGGCCAAGCTACAATGAGCAGTTCTTC	-	17	TRBD2	TRBV6-1	TRBJ2-1
CASSSGGNEQFF	TGTGCCAGCAGTTCAGGGGGCAATGAGCAGTTCTTC	-	12	TRBD1	TRBV2	TRBJ2-1
CASSTYGPGSYEQYF	TGTGCCAGCAGTACCTATGGCCCGGGATCGTACGAGCAGTACTTC	few	15	-	TRBV6-5	TRBJ2-7
CASSLDRVPYEQYF	TGTGCCAGCAGCTTGGACAGGGTGCCCTACGAGCAGTACTTC	-	14	-	TRBV5-5	TRBJ2-7
CAISALAGGTDTQYF	TGTGCCATCAGTGCGCTAGCGGGAGGCACAGATACGCAGTATTTT	-	15	TRBD2	TRBV10-3	TRBJ2-3
CASSLSVAYNEQFF	TGTGCCAGCAGCTTATCGGTAGCCTACAATGAGCAGTTCTTC	-	14	-	TRBV11-3	TRBJ2-1
CASSLNYRGYTF	TGTGCCAGTAGTCTTAACTACAGGGGCTACACCTTC	-	12	-	TRBV19	TRBJ1-2
CASSLSGTSGLRQYF	TGTGCCAGCAGCTTATCGGGGACTAGCGGCTTGAGGCAGTATTTT	-	15	TRBD2	TRBV7-2	TRBJ2-3
CAISESGTSGRNEQFF	TGTGCCATCAGTGAGTCCGGGACTAGCGGGAGGAATGAGCAGTTCTTC	-	16	TRBD2	TRBV10-3	TRBJ2-1
CASTGTGATEAFF	TGTGCCAGCACCGGGACAGGGGCCACTGAAGCTTTCTTT	-	13	TRBD1	TRBV6-1	TRBJ1-1
CASSSPGLPPGNEQFF	TGTGCCAGTAGTTCGCCGGGACTACCTCCGGGAAATGAGCAGTTCTTC	-	16	TRBD2	TRBV19	TRBJ2-1
CSARGGGKAFF	TGCAGTGCTAGAGGGGGGGGCAAAGCTTTCTTT	once	11	-	TRBV20-1	TRBJ1-1
CASSYSSQGGNYGYTF	TGTGCCAGCAGTTACTCTTCACAGGGCGGTAACTATGGCTACACCTTC	-	16	-	TRBV6-5	TRBJ1-2
CASSLGRGNTEAFF	TGTGCCAGCAGCTTAGGTCGGGGGAACACTGAAGCTTTCTTT	-	14	-	TRBV7-8	TRBJ1-1
CASSEGDSTSEQYF	TGTGCCAGCAGTGAAGGTGACAGTACCTCTGAGCAGTACTTC	-	14	-	TRBV6-1	TRBJ2-5
CASSLREAGETQYF	TGTGCCAGCAGCTTGCGGGAGGCGGGAGAGACCCAGTACTTC	-	14	TRBD2	TRBV11-2	TRBJ2-5
CAIRPGQSSYEQYF	TGTGCCATTCGACCGGGACAGAGCTCCTACGAGCAGTACTTC	-	14	TRBD1	TRBV10-3	TRBJ2-7
CASSTGGNPYEQYF	TGCGCCAGCAGCACCGGGGGAAACCCCTACGAGCAGTACTTC	-	14	-	TRBV5-1	TRBJ2-7
CASSISHRAPNEQFF	TGTGCCAGTAGTATTAGCCATCGTGCCCCCAATGAGCAGTTCTTC	-	15	-	TRBV19	TRBJ2-1
CASSPRDGGRNTGELFF	TGTGCCAGCAGCCCCAGAGATGGCGGGAGGAACACCGGGGAGCTGTTTTTT	-	17	TRBD2	TRBV7-9	TRBJ2-2
CASSARQGTYGNTIYF	TGTGCCAGCAGTGCCCGACAGGGGACTTATGGAAACACCATATATTTT	-	16	TRBD1	TRBV27	TRBJ1-3
CASSSAGGGNEQFF	TGTGCCAGCAGTTCTGCGGGAGGAGGCAATGAGCAGTTCTTC	-	14	TRBD2	TRBV6-5	TRBJ2-1
CASSVEWEWYNEQFF	TGTGCCAGCAGCGTAGAATGGGAGTGGTACAATGAGCAGTTCTTC	-	15	-	TRBV9	TRBJ2-1
CAISEWGDNSNQPQHF	TGTGCCATCAGTGAGTGGGGAGATAATAGCAATCAGCCCCAGCATTTT	-	16	-	TRBV10-3	TRBJ1-5
CASTPLPGQGSEKLFF	TGTGCCAGTACCCCCCTCCCGGGACAGGGGTCTGAAAAACTGTTTTTT	-	16	TRBD1	TRBV19	TRBJ1-4
CASSPGDTYEQYF	TGTGCCAGCTCACCAGGGGACACCTACGAGCAGTACTTC	-	13	-	TRBV18	TRBJ2-7
CASSSVSYEQYF	TGTGCCAGCAGCTCGGTCTCCTACGAGCAGTACTTC	-	12	-	TRBV7-9	TRBJ2-7
CSVMGQGSAGTGELFF	TGCAGCGTAATGGGACAGGGATCGGCGGGGACCGGGGAGCTGTTTTTT	-	16	TRBD1	TRBV29-1	TRBJ2-2
CASSLESEKLFF	TGTGCCAGCAGCTTAGAAAGCGAAAAACTGTTTTTT	-	12	-	TRBV7-9	TRBJ1-4
CASSFRGSGNTIYF	TGTGCCAGCAGTTTCAGGGGCTCTGGAAACACCATATATTTT	-	14	-	TRBV27	TRBJ1-3
CASSHTGGSTEAFF	TGTGCCAGCTCTCACACAGGGGGCAGCACTGAAGCTTTCTTT	-	14	TRBD1	TRBV18	TRBJ1-1
CASSKWTYYEQYF	TGTGCCAGCAGCAAGTGGACTTACTACGAGCAGTACTTC	-	13	-	TRBV5-8	TRBJ2-7
CASSFRSGYTF	TGTGCCAGCAGCTTTCGGAGTGGCTACACCTTC	-	11	-	TRBV11-2	TRBJ1-2
CASSPGVPSGNEQFF	TGTGCCAGCAGCCCGGGGGTCCCCTCGGGCAATGAGCAGTTCTTC	-	15	-	TRBV11-3	TRBJ2-1
CASNLGQANYGYTF	TGTGCCAGCAACCTAGGACAGGCGAACTATGGCTACACCTTC	-	14	TRBD1	TRBV28	TRBJ1-2
CASSQGSTSGNTGELFF	TGTGCCAGCAGCCAAGGAAGCACTAGCGGAAACACCGGGGAGCTGTTTTTT	-	17	TRBD2	TRBV4-2	TRBJ2-2
CASKSRDSREQFF	TGTGCCAGTAAGTCGCGGGACAGTCGGGAGCAGTTCTTC	-	13	-	TRBV19	TRBJ2-1
CASSQEQLTGLIYGYTF	TGCGCCAGCAGCCAAGAGCAACTGACAGGACTTATCTATGGCTACACCTTC	-	17	-	TRBV4-1	TRBJ1-2
CASTQGNQPQHF	TGTGCCAGCACACAGGGGAATCAGCCCCAGCATTTT	-	12	TRBD1	TRBV6-6	TRBJ1-5
CASRFPGRRLDNEQFF	TGTGCCAGCAGATTTCCGGGTCGACGCCTTGACAATGAGCAGTTCTTC	-	16	-	TRBV11-2	TRBJ2-1
CASRFDREAQHF	TGTGCCAGCAGGTTCGACAGGGAAGCCCAGCATTTT	few	12	TRBD1	TRBV7-9	TRBJ1-5
CSVRDQGLENSPLHF	TGCAGCGTTCGCGATCAGGGTCTGGAAAATTCACCCCTCCACTTT	-	15	-	TRBV29-1	TRBJ1-6